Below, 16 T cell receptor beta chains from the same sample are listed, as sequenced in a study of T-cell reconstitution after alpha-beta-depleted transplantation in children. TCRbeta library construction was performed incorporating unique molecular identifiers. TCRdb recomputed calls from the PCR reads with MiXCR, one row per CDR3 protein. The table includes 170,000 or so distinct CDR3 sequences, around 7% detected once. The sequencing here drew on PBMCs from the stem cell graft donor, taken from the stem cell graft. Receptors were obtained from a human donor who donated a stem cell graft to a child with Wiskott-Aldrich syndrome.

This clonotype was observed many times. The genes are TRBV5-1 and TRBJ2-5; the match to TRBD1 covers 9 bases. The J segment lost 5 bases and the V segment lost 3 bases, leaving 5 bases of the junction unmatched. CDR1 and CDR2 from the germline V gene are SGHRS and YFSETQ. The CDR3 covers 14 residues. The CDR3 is CASSSGTGKETQYF. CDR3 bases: TGCGCCAGCAGCTCTGGGACAGGGAAGGAGACCCAGTACTTC.

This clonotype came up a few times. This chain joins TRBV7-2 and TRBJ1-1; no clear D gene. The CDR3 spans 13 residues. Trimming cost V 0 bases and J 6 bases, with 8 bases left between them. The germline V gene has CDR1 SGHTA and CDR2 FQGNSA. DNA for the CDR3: TGTGCCAGCAGCTTAGCCGTGGGGTCTGAAGCTTTCTTT. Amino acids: CASSLAVGSEAFF.

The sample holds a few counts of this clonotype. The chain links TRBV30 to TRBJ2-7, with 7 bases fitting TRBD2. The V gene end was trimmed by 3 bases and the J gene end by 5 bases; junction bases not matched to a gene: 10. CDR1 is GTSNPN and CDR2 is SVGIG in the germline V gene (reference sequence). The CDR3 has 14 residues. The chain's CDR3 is CAWSPGRAGDEQYF. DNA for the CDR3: TGTGCCTGGAGCCCTGGTCGGGCGGGGGACGAGCAGTACTTC.

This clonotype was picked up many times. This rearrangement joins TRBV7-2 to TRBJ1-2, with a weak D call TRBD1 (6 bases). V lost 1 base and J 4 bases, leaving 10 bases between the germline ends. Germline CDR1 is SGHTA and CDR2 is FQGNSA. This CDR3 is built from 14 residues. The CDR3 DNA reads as TGTGCCAGCAGCTTAGGGACAGAAATCTATGGCTACACCTTC. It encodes CASSLGTEIYGYTF.

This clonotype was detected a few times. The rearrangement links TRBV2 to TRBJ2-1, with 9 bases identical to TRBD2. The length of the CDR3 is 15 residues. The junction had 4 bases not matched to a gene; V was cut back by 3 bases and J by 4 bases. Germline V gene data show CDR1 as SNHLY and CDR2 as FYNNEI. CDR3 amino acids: CASSDLAGRYNEQFF. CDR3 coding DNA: TGTGCCAGCAGTGATCTAGCGGGAAGGTACAATGAGCAGTTCTTC. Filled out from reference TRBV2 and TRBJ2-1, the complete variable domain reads EPEVTQTPSHQVTQMGQEVILRCVPISNHLYFYWYRQILGQKVEFLVSFYNNEISEKSEIFDDQFSVERPDGSNFTLKIRSTKLEDSAMYFCASSDLAGRYNEQFFGPGTRLTVL.

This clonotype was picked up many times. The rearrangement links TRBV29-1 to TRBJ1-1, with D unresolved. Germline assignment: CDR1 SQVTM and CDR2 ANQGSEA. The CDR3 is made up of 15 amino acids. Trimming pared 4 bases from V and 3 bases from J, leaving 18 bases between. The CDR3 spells CSVVLGRRSDTEAFF. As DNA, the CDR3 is TGCAGCGTTGTTCTTGGAAGGAGATCGGACACTGAAGCTTTCTTT.

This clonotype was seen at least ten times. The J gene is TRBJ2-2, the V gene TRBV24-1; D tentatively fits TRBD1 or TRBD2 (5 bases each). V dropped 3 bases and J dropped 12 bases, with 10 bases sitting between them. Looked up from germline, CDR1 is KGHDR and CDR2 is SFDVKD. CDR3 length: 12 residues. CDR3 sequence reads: CATSDRTGQLFF. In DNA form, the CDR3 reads TGTGCCACCAGTGATAGGACGGGGCAGCTGTTTTTT.

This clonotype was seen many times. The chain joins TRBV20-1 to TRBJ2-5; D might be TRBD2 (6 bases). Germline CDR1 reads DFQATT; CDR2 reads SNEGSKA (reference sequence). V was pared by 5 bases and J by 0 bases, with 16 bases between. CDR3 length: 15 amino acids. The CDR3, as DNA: TGCAGTGCTCCAAGGGCGGGGAATAACCAAGAGACCCAGTACTTC. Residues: CSAPRAGNNQETQYF.

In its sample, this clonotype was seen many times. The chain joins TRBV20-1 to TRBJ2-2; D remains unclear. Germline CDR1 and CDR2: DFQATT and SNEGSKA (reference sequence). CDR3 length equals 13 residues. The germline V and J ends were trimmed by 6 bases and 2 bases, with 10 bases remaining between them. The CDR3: CSAHGPNTGELFF. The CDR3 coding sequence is TGCAGTGCCCATGGACCTAACACCGGGGAGCTGTTTTTT.

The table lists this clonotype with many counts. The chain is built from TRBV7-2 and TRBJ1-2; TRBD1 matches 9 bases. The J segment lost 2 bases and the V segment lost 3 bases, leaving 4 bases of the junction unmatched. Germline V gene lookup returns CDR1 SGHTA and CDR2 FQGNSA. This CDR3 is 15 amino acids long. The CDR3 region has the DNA TGTGCCAGCAGCTTGGGACAGGGACTCAACTATGGCTACACCTTC. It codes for CASSLGQGLNYGYTF.

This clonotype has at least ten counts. CDR3 in DNA: TGTGCCAGCAGCTTAACGATTAACTATGGCTACACCTTC. It specifies CASSLTINYGYTF. The chain links TRBV7-6 to TRBJ1-2, with D hard to call. The CDR3 runs to 13 residues. The germline gives CDR1 SGHVS, CDR2 FNYEAQ. Trimming left V 2 bases short and J 1 base short, with 5 bases between.

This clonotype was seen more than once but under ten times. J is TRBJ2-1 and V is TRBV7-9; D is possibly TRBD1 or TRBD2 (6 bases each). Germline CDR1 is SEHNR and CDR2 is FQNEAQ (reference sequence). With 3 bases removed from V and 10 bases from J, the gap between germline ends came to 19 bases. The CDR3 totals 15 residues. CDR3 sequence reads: CASSFSERGVYEQFF. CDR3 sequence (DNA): TGTGCCAGCAGCTTCTCCGAGAGGGGGGTTTACGAGCAGTTCTTC.

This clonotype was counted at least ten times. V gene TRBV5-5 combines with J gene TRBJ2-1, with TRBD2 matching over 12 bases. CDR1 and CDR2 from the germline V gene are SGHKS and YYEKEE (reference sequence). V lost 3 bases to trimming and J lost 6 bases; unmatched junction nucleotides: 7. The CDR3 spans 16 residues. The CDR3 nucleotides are TGTGCCAGCAGCTCGATTCTAGCGGGAGGGGGCAATGAGCAGTTCTTC. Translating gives CASSSILAGGGNEQFF.

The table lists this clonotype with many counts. The CDR3, as DNA: TGTGCCAGCAGCTTCGGACTAGTCGATCAGCCCCAGCATTTT. Translated: CASSFGLVDQPQHF. The V call is TRBV7-9, the J call TRBJ1-5; D is unresolved. Germline CDR1 is SEHNR and CDR2 is FQNEAQ (reference sequence). The CDR3 consists of 14 residues. Deletions cut 3 bases from V and 5 bases from J, with 11 bases between.

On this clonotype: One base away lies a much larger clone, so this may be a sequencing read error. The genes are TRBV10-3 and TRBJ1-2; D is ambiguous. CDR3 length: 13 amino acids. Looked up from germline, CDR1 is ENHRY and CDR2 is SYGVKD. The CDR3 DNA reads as TGTGCCTTCAGTGATGTGGATTTTCGTGGCTACACCTTC. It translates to CAFSDVDFRGYTF.

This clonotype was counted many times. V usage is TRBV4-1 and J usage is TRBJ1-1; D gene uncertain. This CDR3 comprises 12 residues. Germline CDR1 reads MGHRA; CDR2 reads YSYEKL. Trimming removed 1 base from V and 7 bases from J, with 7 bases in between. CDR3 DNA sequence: TGCGCCAGCAGCCAAGTGTTCGGTGAAGCTTTCTTT. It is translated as CASSQVFGEAFF.